The clone carrying this T cell receptor beta chain turned up a few times. These data originate in a study of blood T cell repertoires in COVID-19. As for the study in general: From the United States, Italy and Spain came samples of acute and convalescent COVID-19. Sources were T cells, B-cell-depleted T cells, or PBMCs; the material itself was cDNA or gDNA.

Original processing methods: Estimation of nucleated cell counts relied on the amplification of reference gene primers. Sequencing used immunoSEQ multiplex PCR; TCRdb keeps in-frame clones, though not all of them. The V and J calls and clone size are taken from that table; D and trimming were inferred from the DNA. Of some 190,000 clones in the sample, about 90% were seen once. This CDR3 has 15 amino acids. Trimming removed 5 bases from V and 6 bases from J, with 16 bases in between. Per germline, CDR1 SGHNT and CDR2 YENEEA. The TCR originated in a man aged 18 to 30 with active or convalescent COVID-19. This chain uses TRBV11-3 with TRBJ1-4; tentative D call: TRBD1 (6 bases). Sequenced sample: peripheral blood. This CDR3 is CASSPRQVRYEKLFF. The CDR3 DNA reads TGTGCCAGCAGCCCAAGACAGGTGAGGTATGAAAAACTGTTTTTT.